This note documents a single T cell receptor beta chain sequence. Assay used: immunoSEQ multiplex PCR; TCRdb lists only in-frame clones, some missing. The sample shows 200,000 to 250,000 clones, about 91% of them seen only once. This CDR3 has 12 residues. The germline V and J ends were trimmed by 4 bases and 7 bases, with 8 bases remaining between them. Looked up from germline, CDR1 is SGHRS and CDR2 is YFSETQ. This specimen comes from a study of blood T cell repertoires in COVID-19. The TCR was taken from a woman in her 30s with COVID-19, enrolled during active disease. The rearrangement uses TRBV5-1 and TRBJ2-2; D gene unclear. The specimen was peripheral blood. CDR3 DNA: TGCGCCAGCAGCATGCAGAACGGGGAGCTGTTTTTT. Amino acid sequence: CASSMQNGELFF.